These 13 T cell receptor beta chains came from one sample sequenced in a study of cytomegalovirus exposure and HLA in healthy donors. The PCR contained 60 Vbeta and 13 Jbeta primers. Measured with immunoSEQ multiplex PCR; TCRdb has only the in-frame clones, and not every one. The table lists roughly 160,000 clones, 70% to 80% of them singletons. The sequenced sample was PBMCs. These receptors were taken from a man between 40 and 49 years old in good health and CMV-seronegative.

The chain carries TRBV7-2 and TRBJ1-2; 9 positions agree with TRBD1. The CDR3 is made up of 15 amino acids. V trimming: 5 bases; J trimming: 2 bases; junction bases outside the gene matches: 6. CDR1 and CDR2 (germline): SGHTA, FQGNSA. CDR3 loop: CASSAQGARNYGYTF. Here the CDR3 DNA reads TGTGCCAGCAGCGCACAGGGGGCGCGAAACTATGGCTACACCTTC.

The rearrangement joins TRBV4-3 to TRBJ2-3, with 13 bases aligning to TRBD2. Germline V gene sequence: CDR1 LGHNA, CDR2 YSLEER. Trimming cost V 4 bases and J 0 bases; bases outside gene matches: 7. The CDR3 totals 18 residues. The CDR3 reads CASSRRLAGGQSTDTQYF. The DNA for the CDR3 is TGCGCCAGCAGCCGACGACTAGCGGGGGGCCAAAGCACAGATACGCAGTATTTT.

This clone was found once. V is TRBV18 and J is TRBJ1-1; D is unclear. The ends were cut back, 6 bases at V and 0 bases at J, with 11 bases in the middle. The CDR3 totals 14 residues. Per the germline V gene, CDR1 is KGHSH and CDR2 is LQKENI. The CDR3 reads CASSPLSLNTEAFF. In DNA form, the CDR3 reads TGTGCCAGCTCGCCCCTGAGTCTGAACACTGAAGCTTTCTTT.

This clone was observed a few times. The V and J genes are TRBV27 and TRBJ1-5, with D tentatively TRBD1 (5 bases). The CDR3 runs 15 residues. Trimming left V 9 bases short and J 3 bases short, with 18 bases between. The germline V gene encodes CDR1 MNHEY and CDR2 SMNVEV (reference sequence). In DNA form, the CDR3 reads TGTGCCAGACTCAGGGATCGGCCTTACAATCAGCCCCAGCATTTT. Protein: CARLRDRPYNQPQHF.

The CDR3 reads CASSVGGGQPLYEQYF. The CDR3 DNA sequence: TGTGCCAGCAGCGTAGGGGGAGGGCAGCCTCTCTACGAGCAGTACTTC. This chain uses TRBV9 with TRBJ2-7, with TRBD2 matching 7 bases. Germline V CDR1 and CDR2: SGDLS, YYNGEE. The J segment lost 3 bases and the V segment lost 0 bases, leaving 9 bases of the junction unmatched. The CDR3 is made up of 16 amino acids. The whole variable domain, remainder taken from reference TRBV9 and TRBJ2-7, is DSGVTQTPKHLITATGQRVTLRCSPRSGDLSVYWYQQSLDQGLQFLIQYYNGEERAKGNILERFSAQQFPDLHSELNLSSLELGDSALYFCASSVGGGQPLYEQYFGPGTRLTVT.

The V and J genes are TRBV27 and TRBJ1-1; possible D gene TRBD1, 6 bases. Trimming removed 1 base at V and 0 bases at J, with 15 bases between. This CDR3 contains 17 residues. Germline V CDR1 and CDR2: MNHEY, SMNVEV (reference sequence). This CDR3 is CASSLYARQVMNTEAFF. In DNA form, the CDR3 reads TGTGCCAGCAGTTTATATGCCAGACAGGTTATGAACACTGAAGCTTTCTTT.

The chain combines TRBV5-1 with TRBJ1-1, with 12 positions matching TRBD1. Germline V gives CDR1 SGHRS, CDR2 YFSETQ. V trimming: 2 bases; J trimming: 1 base; junction bases outside the gene matches: 3. The CDR3 contains 16 residues. The CDR3 here is CASSFGDRGRNTEAFF. The CDR3 DNA follows: TGCGCCAGCAGCTTTGGGGACAGGGGGCGGAACACTGAAGCTTTCTTT.

The V and J genes are TRBV5-6 and TRBJ1-5; maybe TRBD1 (5 bases). The CDR3 sequence is 14 residues long. The germline CDR1 and CDR2 sequences are SGHDT and YYEEEE. Trimming cost V 2 bases and J 2 bases, with 8 bases left between them. DNA of the CDR3: TGTGCCAGCAGCTTAGCCAGGGGCAATCAGCCCCAGCATTTT. It codes for CASSLARGNQPQHF.

The rearrangement links TRBV27 to TRBJ2-7, with 10 nucleotides matching TRBD2. This CDR3 comprises 18 residues. The junction had 13 bases not matched to a gene; V was cut back by 2 bases and J by 3 bases. CDR1 is MNHEY, CDR2 SMNVEV, per germline (reference sequence). The CDR3 nucleotides are TGTGCCAGCAGTTTAAAAGCGGGGGGGCCCATTAACGGCTACGAGCAGTACTTC. Amino acids: CASSLKAGGPINGYEQYF.

This chain joins TRBV27 and TRBJ2-7; D perhaps matches TRBD2 (7 bases). CDR3 length equals 15 residues. V was pared by 6 bases and J by 0 bases, with 15 bases between. Germline CDR1 reads MNHEY; CDR2 reads SMNVEV (reference sequence). The CDR3 coding sequence is TGTGCCAGCAGCCCCCGGGGGGCTTACTCCTACGAGCAGTACTTC. It translates to CASSPRGAYSYEQYF.

The chain carries TRBV4-1 and TRBJ2-7; D is unclear. The CDR3 extends over 13 amino acids. CDR1 and CDR2 (germline): MGHRA, YSYEKL. The V gene lost 0 bases and the J gene lost 3 bases, with 6 bases spanning the gap. CDR3 DNA sequence: TGCGCCAGCAGCCAAGATCCCCACTACGAGCAGTACTTC. Translated: CASSQDPHYEQYF.

This clone was seen once. The identical CDR3 is also encoded by other nucleotide sequences in the sample. The chain links TRBV12-5 to TRBJ2-7; 8 bases fit TRBD2. The V gene's germline CDR1 is LGHNT and CDR2 FRNRAP. The CDR3 runs 16 residues. V was clipped by 7 bases and J by 4 bases; unmatched bases: 15. CDR3 DNA: TGTGCTAGTGCTATTCAGCGGGGGAGCGGGTTGTACGAGCAGTACTTC. Translated, it gives CASAIQRGSGLYEQYF.

The chain employs TRBV5-6 and TRBJ1-4, with 9 bases lining up with TRBD1. V lost 2 bases, J lost 6 bases, and 8 bases stayed unmatched. The germline V gene encodes CDR1 SGHDT and CDR2 YYEEEE. The CDR3 length is 16 residues. CDR3 sequence (DNA): TGTGCCAGCAGCTTCCCCCGGGGACAGGGAGATGAAAAACTGTTTTTT. It translates to CASSFPRGQGDEKLFF.